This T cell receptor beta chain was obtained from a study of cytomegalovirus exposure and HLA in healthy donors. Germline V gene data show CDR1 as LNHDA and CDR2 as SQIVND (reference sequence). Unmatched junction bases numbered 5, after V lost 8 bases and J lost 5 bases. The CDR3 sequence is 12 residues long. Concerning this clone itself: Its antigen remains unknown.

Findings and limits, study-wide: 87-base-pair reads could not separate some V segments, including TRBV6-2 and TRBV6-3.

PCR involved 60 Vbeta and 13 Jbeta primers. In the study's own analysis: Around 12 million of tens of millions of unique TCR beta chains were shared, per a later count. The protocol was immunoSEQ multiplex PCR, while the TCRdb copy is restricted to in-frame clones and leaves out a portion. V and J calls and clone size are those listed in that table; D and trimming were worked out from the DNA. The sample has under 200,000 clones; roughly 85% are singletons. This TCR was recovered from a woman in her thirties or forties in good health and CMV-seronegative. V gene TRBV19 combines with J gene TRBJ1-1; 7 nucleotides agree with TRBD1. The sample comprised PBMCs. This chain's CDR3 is CASQYRGTEAFF. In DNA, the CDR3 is TGTGCCAGTCAATACAGGGGAACTGAAGCTTTCTTT.